Each of the 30 T cell receptor beta chains below was sequenced from the same sample in a study of CD8 T cells in Susac syndrome (dated by TCRdb to the late 2010s). Libraries were constructed by the immunoSEQ multiplex PCR assay. RNA was extracted with the RNeasy kit and roughly 0.45 to 1 ug was reverse transcribed using random hexamers. The public reads were reprocessed in TCRdb via fastp at Q25 and MiXCR, keeping in-frame beta chains. Every distinct CDR3 protein forms one entry, paired with its most common genes and DNA. The sample records some 200,000 distinct CDR3 sequences, 85% to 95% of which are singletons. About 0.15% of the sample is taken by the ten largest. The sequencing input was CD8+ T cells from PBMCs. All receptors come from a human donor with Susac syndrome.

The V call is TRBV28, the J call TRBJ1-2, with D unclear. This CDR3 is 12 amino acids long. V gave up 4 bases and J gave up 3 bases, with 6 bases separating them. CDR1 and CDR2 (germline): MDHEN, SYDVKM. DNA of the CDR3: TGTGCCAGCAGTTCCGGGGACTATGGCTACACCTTC. As protein: CASSSGDYGYTF.

V and J are TRBV29-1 and TRBJ2-3, with a possible D match to TRBD2 (7 bases). Trimming took 5 bases from V and 4 from J, leaving 37 bases between them. The CDR3 is 21 residues long. Looked up from germline, CDR1 is SQVTM and CDR2 is ANQGSEA. CDR3 sequence reads: CSVPPTPGADGGRGPPDTQYF. CDR3 coding DNA: TGCAGCGTTCCCCCCACCCCGGGGGCTGACGGGGGGAGAGGGCCCCCAGATACGCAGTATTTT.

This chain connects TRBV12-3 or TRBV12-4 to TRBJ1-5; 9 positions match TRBD1. The CDR3 totals 14 residues. V was clipped by 6 bases and J by 5 bases; unmatched bases: 5. The CDR3 sequence is CASSGTGIHQPQHF. DNA for the CDR3: TGTGCCAGCAGCGGGACAGGGATTCATCAGCCCCAGCATTTT.

The chain joins TRBV7-9 to TRBJ1-2, with D possibly TRBD1 on 6 matching bases. The CDR3 runs 14 residues. Trimming shortened V by 6 bases and J by 6 bases, and 17 bases separated the two germline ends. Per germline, CDR1 SEHNR and CDR2 FQNEAQ (reference sequence). The CDR3 region has the DNA TGTGCCAGCAGTCTATTACAGGGCCCCCATGGCTACACCTTC. Its translation is CASSLLQGPHGYTF.

This chain uses TRBV12-3 or TRBV12-4 with TRBJ1-6; 11 nucleotides align to TRBD1. The junction had 10 bases not matched to a gene; V was cut back by 6 bases and J by 12 bases. This CDR3 comprises 15 residues. The CDR3 region has the DNA TGTGCCAGCAGCCAGGACGGACAGGGGGCTTTACCCCTCCACTTT. Its protein product is CASSQDGQGALPLHF.

The rearrangement links TRBV12-3 or TRBV12-4 to TRBJ2-3; D not certain. This CDR3 contains 13 residues. Trimming stripped 6 bases from V and 4 bases from J, with 11 bases between. CDR3 sequence reads: CASSKRASDTQYF. The CDR3 region has the DNA TGTGCCAGCAGCAAAAGGGCATCAGATACGCAGTATTTT.

V gene TRBV7-2 combines with J gene TRBJ1-5, with D possibly being TRBD1 (6 bases). Looked up from germline, CDR1 is SGHTA and CDR2 is FQGNSA. This CDR3 has 14 amino acids. Between the trimmed V and J ends, which lost 5 bases and 3 bases, there was a span of 11 bases. For the CDR3, the DNA is TGTGCCAGCAGCCAAACAGGGAACAATCAGCCCCAGCATTTT. Amino acids: CASSQTGNNQPQHF.

The genes are TRBV15 and TRBJ1-2; 7 bases are shared with TRBD1. This CDR3 has 16 amino acids. Germline assignment: CDR1 LNHNV and CDR2 YYDKDF (reference sequence). The trim removed 1 base at V and 3 bases at J, leaving 8 bases unmatched. The CDR3 here is CATSRVGTAGHYGYTF. CDR3 DNA: TGTGCCACCAGCAGAGTCGGGACAGCCGGTCACTATGGCTACACCTTC.

V usage is TRBV20-1 and J usage is TRBJ2-2; 9 bases line up with TRBD2. Germline CDR1 and CDR2: DFQATT and SNEGSKA (reference sequence). The junction had 17 bases not matched to a gene; V was cut back by 6 bases and J by 3 bases. This CDR3 region has 18 residues. The CDR3 bases are TGCAGTGCGCGGAGGGGCGCTAGCGGGGAGGGGGACACCGGGGAGCTGTTTTTT. Translated: CSARRGASGEGDTGELFF.

This chain uses TRBV6-5 with TRBJ2-7; 7 nucleotides align to TRBD1. CDR3 length equals 14 residues. In germline, CDR1 is MNHEY, CDR2 SVGAGI. Unmatched junction bases numbered 12, after V lost 8 bases and J lost 5 bases. CDR3 nucleotide sequence: TGTGCCAGCTCTACAGGAGACAGGGAACACGAGCAGTACTTC. It encodes CASSTGDREHEQYF.

V is TRBV9 and J is TRBJ2-1, with 13 positions matching TRBD2. The J segment lost 3 bases and the V segment lost 4 bases, leaving 4 bases of the junction unmatched. Germline V lookup: CDR1 SGDLS, CDR2 YYNGEE. CDR3 size: 16 residues. CDR3 DNA: TGTGCCAGCAGCATTGGACTAGCGGGGGTCTACAATGAGCAGTTCTTC. Translated, it gives CASSIGLAGVYNEQFF.

This chain uses TRBV5-6 with TRBJ1-6; D is possibly TRBD1 (5 bases). Germline CDR1 and CDR2: SGHDT and YYEEEE. With 0 bases removed from V and 10 bases from J, the gap between germline ends came to 8 bases. This CDR3 contains 13 residues. The CDR3 DNA follows: TGTGCCAGCAGCTTGGGGGCAGGGTCACCCCTCCACTTT. Translation gives CASSLGAGSPLHF.

The chain uses TRBV19 and TRBJ2-1; TRBD2 aligns across 11 bases. With 5 bases clipped from V and 2 bases from J, the junction kept 11 bases outside the gene matches. The CDR3 sequence is 18 residues long. CDR1 and CDR2 from the germline V gene are LNHDA and SQIVND (reference sequence). The CDR3 here is CASSGGYRLAGPYNEQFF. The DNA for the CDR3 is TGTGCCAGTAGTGGCGGATACCGACTAGCGGGACCCTACAATGAGCAGTTCTTC.

The chain employs TRBV3-1 and TRBJ2-3, with TRBD2 matching over 8 bases. V lost 3 bases to trimming and J lost 0 bases; unmatched junction nucleotides: 11. Germline values: CDR1 LGHDT, CDR2 YNNKEL (reference sequence). The CDR3 sequence is 18 residues long. The CDR3 region has the DNA TGTGCCAGCAGCCACCTATTTCCAGGGACTAGAAGCACAGATACGCAGTATTTT. Encoded protein: CASSHLFPGTRSTDTQYF.

This clonotype was seen only once. The rearrangement joins TRBV7-2 to TRBJ2-5; no reliable D call. The CDR3 covers 13 residues. The V and J ends lost 1 base and 5 bases respectively, with 8 bases between them. CDR1 SGHTA and CDR2 FQGNSA come from the germline V gene. The CDR3 region is CASSLVVGETQYF. The CDR3 DNA sequence: TGTGCCAGCAGCTTAGTCGTTGGGGAGACCCAGTACTTC.

The V call is TRBV30, the J call TRBJ2-7; D not resolved. Germline V gives CDR1 GTSNPN, CDR2 SVGIG (reference sequence). V lost 0 bases to trimming and J lost 6 bases, with 6 bases between them. The CDR3 totals 11 residues. CDR3: CAWSVMAEQYF. As DNA, the CDR3 is TGTGCCTGGAGTGTAATGGCCGAGCAGTACTTC.

CDR3 in amino acids: CASSRAASYNEQFF. Here the CDR3 DNA reads TGTGCCAGCAGCCGGGCAGCCTCCTACAATGAGCAGTTCTTC. V is TRBV3-1 and J is TRBJ2-1; D not certain. The germline V and J ends were trimmed by 4 bases and 0 bases, with 7 bases remaining between them. CDR1 LGHDT and CDR2 YNNKEL come from the germline V gene (reference sequence). This CDR3 has 14 residues.

The chain combines TRBV20-1 with TRBJ2-3; a weak D match, TRBD2 (6 bases). V was cut by 3 bases and J by 0 bases, with 16 bases left in between. Germline V gene lookup returns CDR1 DFQATT and CDR2 SNEGSKA (reference sequence). The CDR3 sequence is 16 residues long. The CDR3 nucleotides read TGCAGTGCTAGCCTGGGGAGCGGGTGGAGCACAGATACGCAGTATTTT. Residues: CSASLGSGWSTDTQYF.

The rearrangement links TRBV27 to TRBJ1-3, with D unresolved. V lost 0 bases, J lost 4 bases, and 4 bases lay in between. The CDR3 totals 13 residues. Germline V gene lookup returns CDR1 MNHEY and CDR2 SMNVEV (reference sequence). The chain's CDR3 is CASSLSGGNTIYF. The DNA for the CDR3 is TGTGCCAGCAGTTTATCGGGGGGAAACACCATATATTTT.

V is TRBV7-9 and J is TRBJ2-1; 9 bases align to TRBD2. V shed 2 bases and J 5 bases; nucleotides not matched to a gene: 4. The CDR3 totals 15 residues. Germline CDR1 and CDR2: SEHNR and FQNEAQ (reference sequence). CDR3 region: CASSLTTSGNNEQFF. CDR3 bases: TGTGCCAGCAGCTTAACGACTAGCGGTAACAATGAGCAGTTCTTC.

The genes are TRBV28 and TRBJ1-3, with unresolved D. This CDR3 contains 15 residues. Per the germline V gene, CDR1 is MDHEN and CDR2 is SYDVKM. Between the trimmed V and J ends, which lost 5 bases and 3 bases, there was a span of 14 bases. The CDR3 region is CASSPGRTYGNTIYF. The CDR3 nucleotides read TGTGCCAGCAGTCCGGGCCGGACGTATGGAAACACCATATATTTT.

This clonotype was found once. The rearrangement links TRBV27 to TRBJ1-5; D is unclear. Germline V lookup: CDR1 MNHEY, CDR2 SMNVEV (reference sequence). The CDR3 sequence is 13 residues long. Trimming took 5 bases from V and 0 from J, leaving 5 bases between them. CDR3 sequence reads: CASSHDSNQPQHF. The CDR3 nucleotides are TGTGCCAGCAGTCACGATAGCAATCAGCCCCAGCATTTT.

The CDR3 DNA reads TGTGCCAGCAGTTTAACCTTCGAGCAGTACTTC. As protein: CASSLTFEQYF. The genes are TRBV12-3 or TRBV12-4 and TRBJ2-7; no clear D gene. The germline V and J ends were trimmed by 2 bases and 6 bases, with 5 bases remaining between them. The CDR3 length is 11 residues.

This chain joins TRBV6-6 and TRBJ2-7, with TRBD1 matching over 10 bases. Trimming took 8 bases from V and 4 from J; bases not matched to a gene: 8. The CDR3 is 14 residues long. Germline assignment: CDR1 MNHNY and CDR2 SVGAGI (reference sequence). CDR3 nucleotide sequence: TGTGCCAGCGGACAGGGGGAACAGATGTACGAGCAGTACTTC. Translating it yields CASGQGEQMYEQYF.

This chain connects TRBV7-9 to TRBJ2-7; D possibly corresponds to TRBD2 (5 bases). The ends were cut back, 5 bases at V and 9 bases at J, with 17 bases in the middle. Germline CDR1 and CDR2: SEHNR and FQNEAQ (reference sequence). The CDR3 extends over 13 amino acids. The DNA of the CDR3 is TGTGCCAGCAGCCCCAGCGGAACGCCGGCGCAGTACTTC. It encodes CASSPSGTPAQYF.

The V gene is TRBV30, the J gene TRBJ2-1; D gene unclear. Germline CDR1 GTSNPN, CDR2 SVGIG (reference sequence). Trimming removed 6 bases at V and 4 bases at J, with 7 bases between. This CDR3 comprises 11 residues. In nucleotides, the CDR3 is TGTGCCTGCAAGCCTTACAATGAGCAGTTCTTC. Its translation is CACKPYNEQFF.

V usage is TRBV7-9 and J usage is TRBJ1-6; 8 positions match TRBD1. With V trimmed by 3 bases and J by 10 bases, 8 bases remained unmatched. CDR1 SEHNR and CDR2 FQNEAQ come from the germline V gene (reference sequence). The CDR3 length is 15 residues. The CDR3 region is CASSFPGDRHSPLHF. Written as DNA, the CDR3 is TGTGCCAGCAGCTTCCCGGGGGACAGGCACTCACCCCTCCACTTT. Variable domain in full (rest from reference TRBV7-9 and TRBJ1-6): DTGVSQNPRHKITKRGQNVTFRCDPISEHNRLYWYRQTLGQGPEFLTYFQNEAQLEKSRLLSDRFSAERPKGSFSTLEIQRTEQGDSAMYLCASSFPGDRHSPLHFGNGTRLTVT.

The rearrangement joins TRBV5-1 to TRBJ2-3; 12 bases line up with TRBD2. Per germline, CDR1 SGHRS and CDR2 YFSETQ. V dropped 7 bases and J dropped 5; count of bases not matched to a gene: 5. The CDR3 extends over 14 amino acids. CDR3 amino acids: CASFLAGGQDTQYF. The CDR3 DNA reads as TGCGCCAGCTTTCTAGCGGGGGGGCAAGATACGCAGTATTTT.

The J gene is TRBJ2-1, the V gene TRBV9; D remains unclear. Germline assignment: CDR1 SGDLS and CDR2 YYNGEE. V lost 0 bases and J 6 bases, leaving 4 bases between the germline ends. The CDR3 loop spans 12 amino acids. The CDR3 protein is CASSVAGNEQFF. In DNA form, the CDR3 reads TGTGCCAGCAGCGTAGCGGGCAATGAGCAGTTCTTC. Combining the CDR3 with reference TRBV9 and TRBJ2-1 gives the whole variable domain DSGVTQTPKHLITATGQRVTLRCSPRSGDLSVYWYQQSLDQGLQFLIQYYNGEERAKGNILERFSAQQFPDLHSELNLSSLELGDSALYFCASSVAGNEQFFGPGTRLTVL.

The chain couples TRBV5-8 to TRBJ2-3; 9 bases are a match to TRBD2. Germline V gene data show CDR1 as SGHTS and CDR2 as YDEGEE. The CDR3 is 17 residues long. V dropped 0 bases and J dropped 0; count of bases not matched to a gene: 5. The CDR3 reads CASSLAGGRESTDTQYF. The CDR3 coding sequence is TGTGCCAGCAGCTTGGCCGGCGGGAGGGAAAGCACAGATACGCAGTATTTT.